The 18 T cell receptor beta chains below were found in one sample sequenced in a study of T cells in Graves' hyperthyroidism and ophthalmopathy. TCR beta CDR3 sequences were amplified from RNA transcripts. Primed by the HTBI set, a first-round RT-PCR was run on the TCR CDR3. TCRdb analysed the multiplex PCR reads with MiXCR anew, one entry per CDR3 protein. The sample lists 600,000 to 700,000 distinct CDR3 sequences, nearly 45% occurring once. The sample comprised peripheral blood or thyroid tissue (not recorded which). These receptor sequences come from an adult man with Graves' disease, either hyperthyroidism or ophthalmopathy (not recorded which).

This clonotype was recorded at least ten times. J is TRBJ2-7 and V is TRBV2; 7 nucleotides align to TRBD1. Germline CDR1 is SNHLY and CDR2 is FYNNEI. V shed 4 bases, J shed 5 bases, and the junction held 5 bases outside the gene matches. CDR3 size: 13 residues. Here the CDR3 reads CASSADRVDEQYF. CDR3 DNA: TGTGCCAGCAGTGCCGACAGGGTCGACGAGCAGTACTTC.

This clonotype was observed a few times. The chain couples TRBV7-9 to TRBJ1-1; D call uncertain. Trimming took 5 bases from V and 0 from J, leaving 13 bases between them. The CDR3 is made up of 15 amino acids. CDR1 is SEHNR and CDR2 is FQNEAQ in the germline V gene (reference sequence). The DNA of the CDR3 is TGTGCCAGCAGCCCCGCGGGATCCCTGAACACTGAAGCTTTCTTT. Translated, it gives CASSPAGSLNTEAFF. The full variable domain, in which reference TRBV7-9 and TRBJ1-1 provide the parts outside the CDR3, is DTGVSQNPRHKITKRGQNVTFRCDPISEHNRLYWYRQTLGQGPEFLTYFQNEAQLEKSRLLSDRFSAERPKGSFSTLEIQRTEQGDSAMYLCASSPAGSLNTEAFFGQGTRLTVV.

J is TRBJ2-5 and V is TRBV29-1, with D possibly being TRBD1 (5 bases). This CDR3 is 10 amino acids long. V shed 4 bases and J shed 10 bases, with 10 bases lying between them. Germline CDR1 reads SQVTM; CDR2 reads ANQGSEA. For the CDR3, the DNA is TGCAGCGTTGCCGCAGGGAACCAGTACTTC. This gives the protein CSVAAGNQYF.

This clonotype has just a few counts. The chain is built from TRBV24-1 and TRBJ2-2, with D maybe TRBD2 (5 bases). In germline, CDR1 is KGHDR, CDR2 SFDVKD. The CDR3 is 19 amino acids. Trimming removed 0 bases at V and 0 bases at J, with 16 bases between. The CDR3 loop reads CATSDLSGISEANTGELFF. The CDR3 region has the DNA TGTGCCACCAGTGATTTGTCAGGAATATCGGAGGCGAACACCGGGGAGCTGTTTTTT.

CDR3 DNA: TGTGCCAGTAGTACCGCCGGGACAAGGGAAGAGACCCAGTACTTC. Amino acid sequence: CASSTAGTREETQYF. The chain links TRBV19 to TRBJ2-5, with a tentative D call TRBD1 (6 bases). The V gene's germline CDR1 is LNHDA and CDR2 SQIVND (reference sequence). Trimming cost V 4 bases and J 3 bases, with 15 bases left between them. The CDR3 spans 15 residues. Drawing the rest from reference TRBV19 and TRBJ2-5, the complete variable domain is DGGITQSPKYLFRKEGQNVTLSCEQNLNHDAMYWYRQDPGQGLRLIYYSQIVNDFQKGDIAEGYSVSREKKESFPLTVTSAQKNPTAFYLCASSTAGTREETQYFGPGTRLLVL.

In this sample, this clonotype turned up many times. This chain links TRBV2 with TRBJ1-1; weak D call: TRBD1 (5 bases). Germline lookup yields CDR1 SNHLY and CDR2 FYNNEI. The CDR3 is 11 amino acids. V was clipped by 6 bases and J by 4 bases, with 6 bases between them. CDR3 bases: TGTGCCAGCAGGGGGGGCACTGAAGCTTTCTTT. It is translated as CASRGGTEAFF.

CDR3 residues: CASSKSDGPYEQYF. CDR3 in DNA: TGTGCCAGTAGTAAATCGGACGGCCCCTACGAGCAGTACTTC. This chain links TRBV19 with TRBJ2-7; D unresolved. The CDR3 runs to 14 residues. Between the trimmed V and J ends, which lost 4 bases and 2 bases, there was a span of 12 bases. From germline, CDR1 is LNHDA and CDR2 SQIVND (reference sequence).

This clonotype was recorded only once. A much more abundant neighbour one base away suggests this may be a read error. This rearrangement joins TRBV2 to TRBJ1-6; D is unclear. CDR1 is SNHLY and CDR2 is FYNNEI in the germline V gene. This CDR3 is built from 15 residues. V lost 2 bases and J 7 bases, leaving 12 bases between the germline ends. The CDR3 DNA follows: TGTGCCAGCAGTGAAATGGTGGGTGAGAATTCACCCCTCCACTTT. This codes for CASSEMVGENSPLHF.

On this clonotype itself: Given a much more abundant clone one base away, this may be a read error. This chain links TRBV29-1 with TRBJ2-7, with TRBD1 matching over 12 bases. The CDR3 loop spans 13 amino acids. From germline, CDR1 is SQVTM and CDR2 ANQGSEA. The CDR3 bases are TGCCGCGTTCGGGACAGGGGGCTGGGCGAGCAGTACTTC. Translating it yields CRVRDRGLGEQYF.

About this clonotype: A much larger clone lies a single base off, so this may be a read error. The CDR3 protein is CASGEFSGALSYEQYF. The DNA of the CDR3 is TGTGCCAGCGGTGAGTTCTCAGGAGCCCTCTCCTACGAGCAGTACTTC. This rearrangement joins TRBV2 to TRBJ2-7; D not resolved. CDR1 and CDR2 (germline): SNHLY, FYNNEI. This CDR3 has 16 residues. Using reference TRBV2 and TRBJ2-7 for the parts outside the CDR3, the full variable domain is EPEVTQTPSHQVTQMGQEVILRCVPISNHLYFYWYRQILGQKVEFLVSFYNNEISEKSEIFDDQFSVERPDGSNFTLKIRSTKLEDSAMYFCASGEFSGALSYEQYFGPGTRLTVT.

This clonotype has a count of ten or more. The rearrangement uses TRBV29-1 and TRBJ1-3; D is unresolved. V lost 7 bases and J lost 2, with 6 bases in between. There are 11 residues in the CDR3. Per germline, CDR1 SQVTM and CDR2 ANQGSEA. As DNA, the CDR3 is TGCAGCGCCAACGCTGGAAACACCATATATTTT. It codes for CSANAGNTIYF.

V gene TRBV7-9 combines with J gene TRBJ1-1; 9 bases map to TRBD1. CDR1 is SEHNR and CDR2 is FQNEAQ in the germline V gene (reference sequence). Trimming cost V 5 bases and J 6 bases; bases outside gene matches: 16. This CDR3 comprises 17 residues. CDR3 sequence: CASSPSGTGLRSAEAFF. The CDR3 DNA sequence: TGTGCCAGCAGCCCATCGGGGACAGGGTTGAGGAGCGCTGAAGCTTTCTTT.

A word on this clonotype: Possible read error: a much larger clone is one base away. This sequence joins TRBV25-1 and TRBJ1-2; maybe TRBD1 (6 bases). The germline V gene encodes CDR1 MGHDK and CDR2 SYGVNS. The CDR3 runs to 14 residues. The CDR3 DNA is TGTACCAGCAGTGAGGGGGGGGATAACTATGGCTACACCTTC. Encoded protein: CTSSEGGDNYGYTF.

This clonotype was picked up a small number of times. This chain connects TRBV7-9 to TRBJ1-5; weak D call: TRBD1 (5 bases). The CDR3 covers 15 residues. The V gene lost 0 bases and the J gene lost 7 bases, with 13 bases spanning the gap. Germline V gene sequence: CDR1 SEHNR, CDR2 FQNEAQ (reference sequence). The CDR3 DNA reads as TGTGCCAGCAGCTTAGCTAATACAGGAATCCAGCCCCAGCATTTT. Its translation is CASSLANTGIQPQHF.

A few counts support this clonotype. CDR3 in DNA: TGTGCCAGCGGAGGGGTTAGGAACACTGAAGCTTTCTTT. Residues: CASGGVRNTEAFF. The chain links TRBV9 to TRBJ1-1; a possible D gene is TRBD1 (5 bases). The germline CDR1 and CDR2 sequences are SGDLS and YYNGEE. V lost 7 bases and J lost 1, with 11 bases in between. The CDR3 is made up of 13 amino acids.

This clonotype has a count of ten or more. V is TRBV7-9 and J is TRBJ2-7; D perhaps matches TRBD2 (6 bases). The CDR3 has 16 amino acids. V was pared by 2 bases and J by 5 bases, with 19 bases between. Germline-derived CDR1 and CDR2 are SEHNR and FQNEAQ (reference sequence). DNA of the CDR3: TGTGCCAGCAGCTTACCGGTCACTGGGGGGTCGGACGAGCAGTACTTC. Translating gives CASSLPVTGGSDEQYF.

This clonotype was detected only a few times. The J gene is TRBJ1-2, the V gene TRBV7-9, with D possibly being TRBD1 (5 bases). V lost 1 base to trimming and J lost 0 bases, with 15 bases between them. CDR3 length: 17 residues. Germline V gene sequence: CDR1 SEHNR, CDR2 FQNEAQ (reference sequence). CDR3 sequence (DNA): TGTGCCAGCAGCTTAGAAAGTAGACAGACCGCTAACTATGGCTACACCTTC. Amino acids: CASSLESRQTANYGYTF.

About this clonotype itself: With a much larger clone just one base away, this may be a read error. V gene TRBV29-1 combines with J gene TRBJ2-5, with unresolved D. Per the germline V gene, CDR1 is SQVTM and CDR2 is ANQGSEA. V lost 4 bases and J 2 bases, leaving 8 bases between the germline ends. The CDR3 runs to 12 residues. As DNA, the CDR3 is TGCAGCGTTGTGGTGGGGCAAGAGACCCAGTACTTC. This translates into CSVVVGQETQYF. The whole variable domain, remainder taken from reference TRBV29-1 and TRBJ2-5, is SAVISQKPSRDICQRGTSLTIQCQVDSQVTMMFWYRQQPGQSLTLIATANQGSEATYESGFVIDKFPISRPNLTFSTLTVSNMSPEDSSIYLCSVVVGQETQYFGPGTRLLVL.